This T cell receptor beta chain comes out of a study of blood T cell repertoires in COVID-19. Study-level information: From T cells, B-cell-depleted T cells, or PBMCs came the material, which was cDNA or gDNA.

CDR1 is SGHRS and CDR2 is YFSETQ in the germline V gene. The CDR3 runs to 13 residues. V lost 0 bases and J lost 1, with 5 bases in between. Clones were read by immunoSEQ multiplex PCR, and TCRdb kept only the in-frame ones, dropping some. The table lists some 280,000 clones, roughly 85% of them singletons, with under 3.5% in the top ten. J is TRBJ2-7 and V is TRBV5-1; D is ambiguous. The sample consisted of peripheral blood. The clonotype was recovered from a woman under 40 with active or convalescent COVID-19. CDR3 sequence (DNA): TGCGCCAGCAGCTTGGGAGCGTCCTACGAGCAGTACTTC. It translates to CASSLGASYEQYF.